One sample yielded the 17 T cell receptor beta chains listed below, sequenced in a study of blood T cells in healthy people across ages. The use of a sample-barcoded 5' primer and a J-beta primer mix characterized a second PCR of 7 to 11 cycles. TCRdb itself ran the 5' RACE reads through MiXCR, one entry per CDR3 protein. The repertoire includes roughly 640,000 distinct CDR3 sequences, 25% to 30% of them detected once, and 15% to 18% sits in the top ten. Sequencing was carried out using blood. The receptor set was obtained from a woman older than 75 in good health.

The rearrangement links TRBV20-1 to TRBJ2-1; 8 nucleotides match TRBD1. The CDR3 loop spans 13 amino acids. Unmatched junction bases numbered 8, after V lost 5 bases and J lost 8 bases. Germline V gene sequence: CDR1 DFQATT, CDR2 SNEGSKA (reference sequence). The CDR3 here is CSAPKTGADEQFF. The CDR3 coding sequence is TGCAGTGCTCCCAAGACAGGGGCCGATGAGCAGTTCTTC.

This clonotype occurred a few times. The chain is built from TRBV20-1 and TRBJ2-7, with D unresolved. This CDR3 is built from 15 residues. V was shortened by 0 bases and J by 1 base, with 13 bases between the two germline ends. The germline CDR1 and CDR2 sequences are DFQATT and SNEGSKA (reference sequence). The CDR3 DNA is TGCAGTGCTAGAGATCGGAACACCTATTCCTACGAGCAGTACTTC. This codes for CSARDRNTYSYEQYF.

The chain links TRBV9 to TRBJ2-1; D may be TRBD1 or TRBD2 (5 bases each). Trimming left V 4 bases short and J 6 bases short, with 14 bases between. The CDR3 contains 14 residues. Germline CDR1 reads SGDLS; CDR2 reads YYNGEE. CDR3 coding DNA: TGTGCCAGCAGCCCCGGGACGGTTTTCAATGAGCAGTTCTTC. It yields the protein CASSPGTVFNEQFF.

About this clonotype: A much larger clone differs from this one at a single base, so this may be a read error. CDR3: CASSWIPGADTQYF. The CDR3 coding sequence is TGCGCCAGCAGCTGGATTCCAGGGGCCGATACGCAGTATTTT. V usage is TRBV5-1 and J usage is TRBJ2-3; possible D gene TRBD1, 6 bases. The CDR3 sequence is 14 residues long. Germline values: CDR1 SGHRS, CDR2 YFSETQ. Trimming shortened V by 3 bases and J by 6 bases, and 14 bases separated the two germline ends.

This clonotype was observed a handful of times. This may arise from a read error, as a much more abundant clone is one base away. This chain connects TRBV20-1 to TRBJ2-4, with D hard to call. CDR1 DFQATT and CDR2 SNEGSKA come from the germline V gene (reference sequence). Deletions cut 5 bases from V and 5 bases from J, with 10 bases between. This CDR3 comprises 12 residues. DNA for the CDR3: TGCAGTGCTCATGGTTCGGAAAACATTCAGTACTTC. It specifies CSAHGSENIQYF.

The chain uses TRBV7-2 and TRBJ2-5, with a weak D call TRBD2 (6 bases). The CDR3 contains 13 residues. Trimming left V 4 bases short and J 3 bases short, with 9 bases between. In germline, CDR1 is SGHTA, CDR2 FQGNSA. The DNA of the CDR3 is TGTGCCAGCAGCTCGGGACTGGAAGAGACCCAGTACTTC. Its translation is CASSSGLEETQYF.

Of note for this clonotype: At one end, the junction sequence differs from germline, possibly due to a read error. V is TRBV7-9 and J is TRBJ1-4; D might be TRBD1 (5 bases). The CDR3 consists of 17 residues. Germline V gives CDR1 SEHNR, CDR2 FQNEAQ (reference sequence). CDR3 DNA: TGTGCCAGCAGCTGGGGGGGGGACTCAAGGACCAATGAAGAACTGTTTTTT. Amino acid sequence: CASSWGGDSRTNEELFF.

This clonotype was detected many times. The chain couples TRBV12-3 or TRBV12-4 to TRBJ1-1, with 7 nucleotides matching TRBD1. J was trimmed by 4 bases and V by 4 bases; bases with no gene match: 9. The CDR3 is 15 residues long. The CDR3 is CASSSTGSGITEAFF. CDR3 in DNA: TGTGCCAGCAGTTCGACAGGGTCGGGAATCACTGAAGCTTTCTTT.

V usage is TRBV7-2 and J usage is TRBJ2-3; D may be TRBD2 (6 bases). V lost 4 bases to trimming and J lost 1 base, with 18 bases between them. The germline gives CDR1 SGHTA, CDR2 FQGNSA. The CDR3 has 17 amino acids. The CDR3 region has the DNA TGTGCCAGCAGCTCCCAGACTAGGGAGTTCGGCACAGATACGCAGTATTTT. Its translation: CASSSQTREFGTDTQYF.

This clonotype showed up many times. A much larger clone differs by one base, so this may be a read error. The chain joins TRBV29-1 to TRBJ2-5; no clear D. The CDR3 covers 13 residues. Trimming stripped 6 bases from V and 11 bases from J, with 22 bases between. CDR1 is SQVTM and CDR2 is ANQGSEA in the germline V gene. The CDR3 DNA reads TGCAGCGTGGAGCCGGGTTCGACCAATGAGCAGTACTTC. This translates into CSVEPGSTNEQYF.

V usage is TRBV20-1 and J usage is TRBJ2-7; no clear D gene. The CDR3 totals 12 residues. In germline, CDR1 is DFQATT, CDR2 SNEGSKA (reference sequence). V was trimmed by 2 bases and J by 7 bases, leaving 12 bases between them. The CDR3 DNA reads TGCAGTGCTAGATTTACCTCGGGTGAGCAGTACTTC. It translates to CSARFTSGEQYF.

This chain links TRBV11-3 with TRBJ2-6; no reliable D call. Germline V gene lookup returns CDR1 SGHNT and CDR2 YENEEA. V was cut by 5 bases and J by 3 bases, with 11 bases left in between. There are 15 residues in the CDR3. The CDR3 DNA reads as TGTGCCAGCAGCCCCCATGGAAGTGGGGCCAACGTCCTGACTTTC. It translates to CASSPHGSGANVLTF.

This clonotype appeared many times. The chain couples TRBV10-3 to TRBJ1-5; perhaps TRBD1 as D (5 bases). Germline V gene lookup returns CDR1 ENHRY and CDR2 SYGVKD. Trimming cost V 10 bases and J 0 bases, with 13 bases left between them. CDR3 size: 14 residues. The CDR3 loop reads CATMGGYSNQPQHF. The CDR3 bases are TGTGCCACCATGGGGGGATATAGCAATCAGCCCCAGCATTTT.

This clonotype appeared a few times. The chain combines TRBV2 with TRBJ1-5; D ambiguous. CDR1 is SNHLY and CDR2 is FYNNEI in the germline V gene. The V end lost 6 bases, the J end lost 0 bases, and 18 bases lay between the germline ends. The length of the CDR3 is 17 residues. The CDR3 is CASRAGRNRYSNQPQHF. The CDR3 nucleotides read TGTGCCAGCAGGGCAGGACGGAACCGTTATAGCAATCAGCCCCAGCATTTT.

J is TRBJ2-1 and V is TRBV7-2, with 12 bases matching TRBD2. The V and J ends lost 6 bases and 15 bases, in that order; junction bases with no gene match: 12. This CDR3 contains 14 residues. CDR1 and CDR2 from the germline V gene are SGHTA and FQGNSA. The CDR3 spells CASRMTSGSLRTFF. As DNA, the CDR3 is TGTGCCAGCAGGATGACTAGCGGGAGCCTCCGGACGTTCTTC.

A remark on this clonotype: This may arise from a read error, as a much more abundant clone is one base away. J is TRBJ2-1 and V is TRBV5-1, with 9 bases matching TRBD1. The CDR3 loop spans 16 amino acids. After removal of 5 bases from V and 5 bases from J, the junction contained 11 bases not matched to a gene. Germline loops: CDR1 SGHRS, CDR2 YFSETQ. The CDR3 spells CASSSSGTGYDNEQFF. Written as DNA, the CDR3 is TGCGCCAGCAGTTCTAGTGGGACAGGGTATGACAATGAGCAGTTCTTC.

This clonotype was seen ten or more times. The V gene is TRBV7-6, the J gene TRBJ2-7; 8 bases are shared with TRBD1. This CDR3 has 13 amino acids. The trim removed 5 bases at V and 5 bases at J, leaving 5 bases unmatched. CDR1 is SGHVS, CDR2 FNYEAQ, per germline. CDR3 DNA sequence: TGTGCCAGCAGCCACGGACAGGGAGACGAGCAGTACTTC. Its protein product is CASSHGQGDEQYF. The full variable domain, with the rest looked up from reference TRBV7-6 and TRBJ2-7, is GAGVSQSPRYKVTKRGQDVALRCDPISGHVSLYWYRQALGQGPEFLTYFNYEAQQDKSGLPNDRFSAERPEGSISTLTIQRTEQRDSAMYRCASSHGQGDEQYFGPGTRLTVT.